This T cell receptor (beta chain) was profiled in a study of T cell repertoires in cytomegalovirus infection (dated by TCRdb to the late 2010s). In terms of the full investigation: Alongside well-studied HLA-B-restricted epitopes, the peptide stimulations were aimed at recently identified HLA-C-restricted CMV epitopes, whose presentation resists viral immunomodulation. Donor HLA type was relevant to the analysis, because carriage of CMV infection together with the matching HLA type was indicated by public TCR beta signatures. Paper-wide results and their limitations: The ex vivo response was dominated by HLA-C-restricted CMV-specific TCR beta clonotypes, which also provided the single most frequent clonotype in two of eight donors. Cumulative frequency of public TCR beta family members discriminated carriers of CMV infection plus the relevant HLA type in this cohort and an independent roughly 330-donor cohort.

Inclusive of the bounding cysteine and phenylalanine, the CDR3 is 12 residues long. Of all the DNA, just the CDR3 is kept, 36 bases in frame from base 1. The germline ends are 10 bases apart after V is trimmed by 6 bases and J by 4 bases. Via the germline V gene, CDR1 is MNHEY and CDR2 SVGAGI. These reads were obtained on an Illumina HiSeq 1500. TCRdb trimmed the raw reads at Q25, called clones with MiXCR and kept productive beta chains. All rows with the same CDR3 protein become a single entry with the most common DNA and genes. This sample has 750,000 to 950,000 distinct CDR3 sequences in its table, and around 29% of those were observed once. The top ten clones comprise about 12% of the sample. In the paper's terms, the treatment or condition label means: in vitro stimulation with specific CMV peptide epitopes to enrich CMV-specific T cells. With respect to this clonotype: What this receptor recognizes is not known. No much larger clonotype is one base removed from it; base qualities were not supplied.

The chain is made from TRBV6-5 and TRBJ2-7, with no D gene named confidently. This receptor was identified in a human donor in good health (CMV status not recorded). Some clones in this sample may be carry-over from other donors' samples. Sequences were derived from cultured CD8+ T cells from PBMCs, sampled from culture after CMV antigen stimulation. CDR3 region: CASRRNAYEQYF. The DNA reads TGTGCCAGCAGGCGCAATGCTTACGAGCAGTACTTC.